This T cell receptor beta chain was obtained from a study of molecular identifiers for immune sequencing clone quantification. MiXCR, run by TCRdb on the PCR reads, gives a single entry per CDR3 protein. The sample gives about 100,000 distinct CDR3 sequences, 36% of which show up once; less than 5.5% is in the top ten. Germline V gene lookup returns CDR1 MNHEY and CDR2 SVGEGT. The CDR3 covers 12 residues. The germline V and J ends were trimmed by 4 bases and 7 bases, with 10 bases remaining between them. This clonotype was counted only a few times. Material for sequencing was naive CD8+ T cells from blood, with Jurkat cell RNA spiked in. Indicated subset: FACS-sorted CD8+CD4-CCR7+CD45RA+ naive T cells. The clonotype was recovered from a human donor in good health. Some libraries in this study had Jurkat cell RNA spiked in. V is TRBV6-2 or TRBV6-3 and J is TRBJ1-1; D unclear. The CDR3 here is CASSFPDREAFF. The CDR3, as DNA: TGTGCCAGCAGTTTCCCAGACCGTGAAGCTTTCTTT.